This T cell receptor beta chain is drawn from a study of T cell responses to AZD1222 COVID-19 vaccine (dated by TCRdb to the early 2020s). As for the study more broadly: Because spike-specific TCR depth and breadth did not differ between the two schedules, AZD1222 recipients who got a second dose at roughly 4 weeks were pooled with those who got a second dose at roughly 12 weeks. A total of about 250 trial participants underwent TCR sequencing, of whom about 200 had received two doses of AZD1222 and 26 had received two doses of the MenACWY control vaccine. Trial participants were enrolled by age into subgroups of 18-55, 56-69 and 70-plus years, and roughly 150, 30 and 60 TCR-sequenced participants, respectively, were included in these subgroups. General study outcomes and caveats: Participants were mostly white British, with more females than males. The authors suggested clonal diversity may have been underestimated. Conclusions about previously exposed vaccinees were limited because only six AZD1222 recipients were SARS-CoV-2 seropositive at baseline. The whole spike protein was spanned by vaccine-associated CD4 TCRs, and dominant responses were seen in regions 160-218 and 743-854. Because no day 14 peak-response samples were available, the repertoires could be characterized only after the peak T cell response. In the small 56-69-year group, the increase in depth fell short of significance, most likely because of low power. After two AZD1222 doses, spike-specific TCR breadth and depth were significantly higher than at day 0 and than in MenACWY recipients. Reportedly, almost half of the unique spike-specific TCRs recognized epitopes lying outside the regions that are mutated in the B.1.351 and B.1.1.7 variants.

As to this clone: The clone's antigen remains unknown. Qualities for individual bases were not recorded, and no much larger clone is one base off.

In light of the paper, this sample's time point label describes: baseline before first vaccination. The vaccinee samples were drawn from two UK trials, COV001 and COV002, one of which was a single-blind randomized controlled phase 2/3 trial testing AZD1222 (ChAdOx1 nCoV-19) in healthy adults. For TCRbeta chain sequencing, PBMC samples from trial participants were taken at day 0 and at day 28 after the second dose. Trimming costs V 0 bases and J 4 bases, and their ends lie 9 bases apart. The CDR3 holds 13 amino acids from the cysteine to the phenylalanine. Only the CDR3 DNA stays, 39 bases, in frame from base 1. Reading the germline V gene gives CDR1 SQVTM and CDR2 ANQGSEA. The CDR3 regions of human TCRbeta chains were analyzed by immunosequencing. The source study handled its data this way. Repertoire TCRs were checked for matches against a reference library of SARS-CoV-2-specific TCRs that had been generated using the MIRA antigen-specificity platform. Breadth meant the fraction of unique TCRs that were SARS-CoV-2-associated, whereas depth meant the fraction of total T cells that were SARS-CoV-2-associated. Each spike-specific TCR was assigned to its reactive spike region and to a CD4 or CD8 class using the MIRA data. Log10-transformed breadth and depth values were compared by one-way ANOVA with Sidak's multiple comparisons tests. This is the immuneACCESS table as TCRdb keeps it, with only in-frame sequences that have V and J called. A part of the clones is gone; compared with another copy, unresolved V genes explain less than half, and the rest is unexplained. For V, J and clone size, that table is used; D and trimming come from the DNA. For this sample the table gives more than 70,000 clones, of which 88% were detected only once. Around 17% of the sample comes from the top ten.

This material consisted of peripheral blood, taken on day 0 of AZD1222 vaccination. This chain joins TRBV29-1 to TRBJ1-2, with no confidently assigned D gene. This TCR derives from an adult in good health. The CDR3 is CSVEDLRSYGYTF. Here is the DNA: TGCAGCGTTGAAGATCTCAGAAGCTATGGCTACACCTTC.